These 18 T cell receptor beta chains were sequenced from one sample in a study of metastatic and nonmetastatic thyroid tumors. TCRdb reassembled clones from the PCR reads with MiXCR. Found here are around 15,000 clones, about 25% of them singletons; the top ten hold 22%. Every patient was untreated before thyroid surgery. Sequencing was performed on tumor tissue. Receptors were obtained from a female donor with papillary thyroid cancer or a benign thyroid nodule (not recorded which). Some clones in this sample may be carry-over from other donors' samples.

Points on this clone: A clone one base away is much larger, so this may be a read error. The chain has TRBV15 and TRBJ1-2; no reliable D call. The CDR3 consists of 13 residues. The germline CDR1 and CDR2 sequences are LNHNV and YYDKDF (reference sequence). CDR3 coding DNA: TGTGCCACCGGCAGAACTCGGACTGGGGGCTACACCTTC. This encodes CATGRTRTGGYTF. The whole variable domain, remainder taken from reference TRBV15 and TRBJ1-2, is DAMVIQNPRYQVTQFGKPVTLSCSQTLNHNVMYWYQQKSSQAPKLLFHYYDKDFNNEADTPDNFQSRRPNTSFCFLDIRSPGLGDTAMYLCATGRTRTGGYTFGSGTRLTVV.

About this clone itself: Germline and junction disagree at one end, which may indicate a read error. The chain has TRBV30 and TRBJ2-5; D might be TRBD2 (5 bases). The CDR3 loop spans 13 amino acids. Germline CDR1 GTSNPN, CDR2 SVGIG (reference sequence). The CDR3 protein is CAWVYRDTETHYF. The DNA for the CDR3 is TGTGCCTGGGTGTATCGGGATACAGAGACCCATTACTTC.

There are many counts of this clone. The chain uses TRBV5-1 and TRBJ1-2; TRBD1 might be the D (5 bases). V lost 4 bases to trimming and J lost 4 bases, with 14 bases between them. Germline V CDR1 and CDR2: SGHRS, YFSETQ. The CDR3 contains 14 residues. The CDR3 sequence is CASSLQAPIYGYTF. The DNA of the CDR3 is TGCGCCAGCAGCCTACAGGCCCCGATCTATGGCTACACCTTC.

This clone is medium-sized by share. The chain has TRBV12-3 or TRBV12-4 and TRBJ2-7; tentatively, D is TRBD2 (7 bases). CDR3 length: 15 residues. Trimming took 5 bases from V and 7 from J, leaving 21 bases between them. The DNA for the CDR3 is TGTGCCAGCAGTGCCTGGGGGGGGCAGACGGGTGAGCAGTACTTC. This gives the protein CASSAWGGQTGEQYF.

This clone was seen many times. This chain joins TRBV4-1 and TRBJ2-1; perhaps TRBD1 as D (5 bases). CDR1 and CDR2 from the germline V gene are MGHRA and YSYEKL. The CDR3 totals 17 residues. Trimming left V 0 bases short and J 0 bases short, with 12 bases between. Written as DNA, the CDR3 is TGCGCCAGCAGCCAAGATCCAGGGCTCTACTCCTACAATGAGCAGTTCTTC. It specifies CASSQDPGLYSYNEQFF.

V is TRBV19 and J is TRBJ2-7, with 7 bases lining up with TRBD2. Germline trimming cut 7 bases from V and 0 bases from J; bases unmatched to any gene: 6. CDR3 length equals 14 residues. Germline CDR1 is LNHDA and CDR2 is SQIVND (reference sequence). The CDR3 is CASKRDYTSYEQYF. DNA for the CDR3: TGTGCCAGTAAACGGGACTACACCTCCTACGAGCAGTACTTC.

By its share, this clone is medium-sized (0.01 to 0.1%). The CDR3 spells CASSLARLAGTDTQYF. The CDR3 nucleotides are TGTGCCAGCAGCTTAGCACGCCTAGCGGGCACAGATACGCAGTATTTT. The V call is TRBV7-2, the J call TRBJ2-3, with 7 bases aligning to TRBD2. The ends lost 0 bases at V and 1 base at J; junction bases unmatched: 4. The CDR3 has 16 residues. Germline-derived CDR1 and CDR2 are SGHTA and FQGNSA.

This clone was seen at least ten times. J is TRBJ1-5 and V is TRBV27; D call uncertain. Germline V gene sequence: CDR1 MNHEY, CDR2 SMNVEV (reference sequence). The length of the CDR3 is 14 residues. Trimming cost V 3 bases and J 7 bases, with 13 bases left between them. CDR3 in amino acids: CASSFGGEEQPQHF. DNA for the CDR3: TGTGCCAGCAGTTTCGGCGGGGAAGAACAGCCCCAGCATTTT.

As for this clone: At one boundary the junction diverges from the germline segment, which might be a read error. The chain has TRBV7-2 and TRBJ2-5, with D perhaps matching TRBD1 (6 bases). The CDR3 is made up of 17 amino acids. Germline CDR1 reads SGHTA; CDR2 reads FQGNSA. DNA of the CDR3: TGTGCCAGCAGCTTAGTAGAAGGGGCGGGCCCAGGGGAGACCAAGTACTTC. It encodes CASSLVEGAGPGETKYF.

The sample holds a few counts of this clone. The V gene is TRBV10-3, the J gene TRBJ2-2; D ambiguous. Germline CDR1 reads ENHRY; CDR2 reads SYGVKD. Trimming pared 6 bases from V and 3 bases from J, leaving 11 bases between. The CDR3 is made up of 14 amino acids. CDR3 sequence (DNA): TGTGCCATCAGGGGGTACTCGGACACCGGGGAGCTGTTTTTT. This codes for CAIRGYSDTGELFF.

Note on this clone: Relative to the germline gene, one junction end is altered; a read error may explain this. This chain links TRBV5-1 with TRBJ2-2, with D tentatively TRBD2 (5 bases). This CDR3 spans 15 amino acids. The germline V gene encodes CDR1 SGHRS and CDR2 YFSETQ. Written as DNA, the CDR3 is TGCGCCAGCAGCTTGCGATCGGGGAACACCGGGGATCTGTTTTTT. Amino acids: CASSLRSGNTGDLFF.

This clone appeared many times. J is TRBJ2-5 and V is TRBV12-5, with TRBD1 matching over 8 bases. Germline V gene sequence: CDR1 LGHNT, CDR2 FRNRAP. The CDR3 totals 14 residues. J lost 1 base, V lost 6 bases, and 4 bases had no gene match. CDR3 nucleotide sequence: TGTGCTAGTGGCCGAGGACAGGGCCAAGAGACCCAGTACTTC. Translating it yields CASGRGQGQETQYF.

This clone was seen many times. V gene TRBV2 combines with J gene TRBJ1-4; a possible D gene is TRBD1 (5 bases). Trimming took off 2 bases at V and 8 bases at J, with 15 bases between the two ends. CDR3 length: 15 residues. Germline V gene lookup returns CDR1 SNHLY and CDR2 FYNNEI. CDR3 bases: TGTGCCAGCAGTGAATTCCAGGGATGGGAGGAAAAACTGTTTTTT. This codes for CASSEFQGWEEKLFF.

This clone was counted a few times. This rearrangement joins TRBV27 to TRBJ2-7, with a tentative D call TRBD1 (6 bases). The ends were cut back, 5 bases at V and 4 bases at J, with 12 bases in the middle. The length of the CDR3 is 13 residues. Germline V gives CDR1 MNHEY, CDR2 SMNVEV (reference sequence). Written as DNA, the CDR3 is TGTGCCAGCAGTCCTGCAGGGGAATACGAGCAGTACTTC. Translated, it gives CASSPAGEYEQYF.

As regards this clone: The junction differs from germline at one of its ends, possibly a read error. This chain uses TRBV28 with TRBJ1-5; perhaps TRBD1 as D (6 bases). CDR1 and CDR2 (germline): MDHEN, SYDVKM. The CDR3 length is 15 residues. CDR3 bases: TGTGCCAGCAGTTCCACAGGGACGCAAAATAAGCCCCAACATTTT. Protein: CASSSTGTQNKPQHF. Full variable domain (missing parts from reference TRBV28 and TRBJ1-5): DVKVTQSSRYLVKRTGEKVFLECVQDMDHENMFWYRQDPGLGLRLIYFSYDVKMKEKGDIPEGYSVSREKKERFSLILESASTNQTSMYLCASSSTGTQNKPQHFGDGTRLSIL.

CDR3 coding DNA: TGTGCCAGCAGCCAATACGAGAACAATGAGCAGTTCTTC. Translated, it gives CASSQYENNEQFF. V is TRBV3-1 and J is TRBJ2-1; D is ambiguous. This CDR3 comprises 13 residues. V lost 2 bases and J lost 5, with 7 bases in between. Per germline, CDR1 LGHDT and CDR2 YNNKEL (reference sequence).

Note on this clone: An end of the junction differs from the germline gene, which may be a read error. Other DNA sequences in the same sample also yield this CDR3. The CDR3 spells CATSPGSGANVLTF. CDR3 DNA sequence: TGCGCCACCTCCCCCGGCTCTGGGGCCAACGTCCTGACCTTC. This rearrangement joins TRBV5-1 to TRBJ2-6; D might be TRBD1 (5 bases). Germline lookup yields CDR1 SGHRS and CDR2 YFSETQ. The CDR3 is 14 residues long.

This clone was found many times. The J gene is TRBJ2-7, the V gene TRBV4-1, with 7 positions matching TRBD1. The trim removed 4 bases at V and 4 bases at J, leaving 13 bases unmatched. CDR1 and CDR2 from the germline V gene are MGHRA and YSYEKL. The CDR3 totals 16 residues. CDR3 DNA: TGCGCCAGCAGCCGTTTAACCGTGACAGGGCCTTACGAGCAGTACTTC. It codes for CASSRLTVTGPYEQYF.